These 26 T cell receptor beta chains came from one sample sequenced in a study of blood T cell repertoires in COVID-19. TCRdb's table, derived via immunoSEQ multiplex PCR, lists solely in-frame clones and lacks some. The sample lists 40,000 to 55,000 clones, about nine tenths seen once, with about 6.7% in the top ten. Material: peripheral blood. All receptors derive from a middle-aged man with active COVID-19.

The CDR3: CASSPQGGTDTQYF. The CDR3 region has the DNA TGTGCCAGCAGCCCTCAGGGTGGGACAGATACGCAGTATTTT. The V and J genes are TRBV7-9 and TRBJ2-3; tentatively, D is TRBD1 (5 bases). The CDR3 has 14 amino acids. Germline assignment: CDR1 SEHNR and CDR2 FQNEAQ (reference sequence). V was trimmed by 5 bases and J by 3 bases, leaving 12 bases between them.

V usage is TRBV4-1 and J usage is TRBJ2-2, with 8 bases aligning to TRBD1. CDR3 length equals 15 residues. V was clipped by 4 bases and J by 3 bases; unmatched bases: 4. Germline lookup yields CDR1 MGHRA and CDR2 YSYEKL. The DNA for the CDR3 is TGCGCCAGCAGCCTCACAGGGGGATACACCGGGGAGCTGTTTTTT. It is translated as CASSLTGGYTGELFF.

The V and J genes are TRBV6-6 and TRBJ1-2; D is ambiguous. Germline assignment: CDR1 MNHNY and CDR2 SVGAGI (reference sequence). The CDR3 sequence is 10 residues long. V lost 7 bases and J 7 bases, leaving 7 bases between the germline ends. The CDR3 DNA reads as TGTGCCAGCAAAGGCGGTGGCTACACCTTC. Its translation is CASKGGGYTF.

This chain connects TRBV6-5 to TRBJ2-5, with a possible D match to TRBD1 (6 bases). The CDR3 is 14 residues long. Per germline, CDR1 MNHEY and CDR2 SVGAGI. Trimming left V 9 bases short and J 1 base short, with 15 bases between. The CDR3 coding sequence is TGTGCCAGTTCTCCGGGACACCTCCAAGAGACCCAGTACTTC. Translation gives CASSPGHLQETQYF.

CDR3 in DNA: TGTGCCATCAGGCCGGGACAGGGGTGGGATGGCTACACCTTC. This translates into CAIRPGQGWDGYTF. The gene calls are TRBV10-3 and TRBJ1-2; TRBD1 matches at 10 bases. The V and J ends lost 6 bases and 6 bases, in that order; junction bases with no gene match: 7. CDR1 and CDR2 from the germline V gene are ENHRY and SYGVKD. The CDR3 contains 14 residues.

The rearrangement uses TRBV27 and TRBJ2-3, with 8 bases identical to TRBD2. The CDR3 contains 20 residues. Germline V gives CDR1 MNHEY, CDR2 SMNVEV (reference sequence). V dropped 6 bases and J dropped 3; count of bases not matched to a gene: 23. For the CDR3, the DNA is TGTGCCAGCAGCTTACATCCGACTAGCGAGGTTTCGTGGCAGACAGATACGCAGTATTTT. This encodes CASSLHPTSEVSWQTDTQYF.

The CDR3 region is CASSIQTGLYGYTF. In nucleotides, the CDR3 is TGTGCCAGTAGTATACAGACAGGGCTCTATGGCTACACCTTC. V gene TRBV19 combines with J gene TRBJ1-2, with 7 bases aligning to TRBD1. The CDR3 extends over 14 amino acids. The germline CDR1 and CDR2 sequences are LNHDA and SQIVND (reference sequence). V shed 2 bases and J 4 bases; nucleotides not matched to a gene: 4.

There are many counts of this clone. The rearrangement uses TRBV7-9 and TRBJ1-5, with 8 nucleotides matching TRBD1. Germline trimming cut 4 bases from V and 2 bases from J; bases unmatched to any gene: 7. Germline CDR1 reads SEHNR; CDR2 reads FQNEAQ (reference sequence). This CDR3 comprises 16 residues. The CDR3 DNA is TGTGCCAGCAGCTGGTGGACAGGGCCCGGCAATCAGCCCCAGCATTTT. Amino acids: CASSWWTGPGNQPQHF.

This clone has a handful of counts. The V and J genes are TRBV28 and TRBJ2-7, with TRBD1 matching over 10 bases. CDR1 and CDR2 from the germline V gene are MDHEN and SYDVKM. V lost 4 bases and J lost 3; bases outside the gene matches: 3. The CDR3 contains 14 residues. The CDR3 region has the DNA TGTGCCAGCAGTTCCCGGGACAGGGGCTACGAGCAGTACTTC. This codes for CASSSRDRGYEQYF.

CDR3: CASSANPTGQGNTEAFF. The CDR3, as DNA: TGCGCCAGCAGCGCCAACCCCACGGGACAGGGGAACACTGAAGCTTTCTTT. The chain carries TRBV5-1 and TRBJ1-1; 9 bases agree with TRBD1. Germline CDR1 reads SGHRS; CDR2 reads YFSETQ. The CDR3 is 17 amino acids. The V gene end was trimmed by 4 bases and the J gene end by 1 base; junction bases not matched to a gene: 11.

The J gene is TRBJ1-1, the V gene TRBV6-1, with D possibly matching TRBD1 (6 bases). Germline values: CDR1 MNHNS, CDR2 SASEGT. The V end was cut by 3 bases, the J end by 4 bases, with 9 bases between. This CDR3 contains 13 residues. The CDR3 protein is CASSEQGFTEAFF. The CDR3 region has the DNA TGTGCCAGCAGTGAGCAGGGGTTCACTGAAGCTTTCTTT.

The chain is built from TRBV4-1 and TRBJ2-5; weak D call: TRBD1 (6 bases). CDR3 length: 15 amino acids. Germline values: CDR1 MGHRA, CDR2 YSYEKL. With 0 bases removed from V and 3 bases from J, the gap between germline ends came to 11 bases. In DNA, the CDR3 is TGCGCCAGCAGCCAAGATCCCAGGGGAGAAGAGACCCAGTACTTC. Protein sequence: CASSQDPRGEETQYF.

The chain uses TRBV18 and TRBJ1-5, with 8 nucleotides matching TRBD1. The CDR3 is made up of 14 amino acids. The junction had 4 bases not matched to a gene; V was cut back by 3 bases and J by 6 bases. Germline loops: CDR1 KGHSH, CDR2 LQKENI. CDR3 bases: TGTGCCAGCTCACCGGGACAGGTGGGTCAGCCCCAGCATTTT. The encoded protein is CASSPGQVGQPQHF.

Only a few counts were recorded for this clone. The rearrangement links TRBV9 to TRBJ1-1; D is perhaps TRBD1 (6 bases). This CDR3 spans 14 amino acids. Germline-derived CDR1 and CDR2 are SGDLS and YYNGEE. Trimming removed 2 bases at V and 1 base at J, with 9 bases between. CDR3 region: CASSVQGTNTEAFF. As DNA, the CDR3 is TGTGCCAGCAGCGTCCAGGGGACGAACACTGAAGCTTTCTTT.

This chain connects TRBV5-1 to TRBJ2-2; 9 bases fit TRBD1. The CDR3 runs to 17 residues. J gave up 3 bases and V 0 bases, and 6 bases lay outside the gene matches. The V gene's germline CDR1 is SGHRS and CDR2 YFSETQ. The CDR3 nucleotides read TGCGCCAGCAGCTTGGGACCACAGGGGGCTGACACCGGGGAGCTGTTTTTT. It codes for CASSLGPQGADTGELFF.

The CDR3 reads CAMGEGNTGELFF. CDR3 bases: TGTGCCATGGGGGAGGGGAACACCGGGGAGCTGTTTTTT. The chain recombines TRBV10-3 with TRBJ2-2; 7 bases line up with TRBD2. The germline V gene encodes CDR1 ENHRY and CDR2 SYGVKD. This CDR3 region has 13 residues. The trim removed 9 bases at V and 1 base at J, leaving 2 bases unmatched.

CDR3 sequence: CASSLWEDANTGELFF. CDR3 sequence (DNA): TGTGCCAGCAGTTTATGGGAGGACGCGAACACCGGGGAGCTGTTTTTT. The gene calls are TRBV27 and TRBJ2-2, with D possibly TRBD2 on 6 matching bases. This CDR3 spans 16 amino acids. The germline V gene has CDR1 MNHEY and CDR2 SMNVEV (reference sequence). The V and J ends lost 1 base and 0 bases respectively, with 9 bases between them.

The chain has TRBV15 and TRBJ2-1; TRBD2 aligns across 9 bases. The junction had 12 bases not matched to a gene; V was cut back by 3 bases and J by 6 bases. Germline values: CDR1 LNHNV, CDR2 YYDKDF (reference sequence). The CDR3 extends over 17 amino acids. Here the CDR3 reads CATSSDSLAGATNEQFF. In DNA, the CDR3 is TGTGCCACCAGCAGTGATTCCTTAGCGGGAGCGACCAATGAGCAGTTCTTC.

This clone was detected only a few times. DNA for the CDR3: TGTGCCAGCAGGGGGACAGGGAGGCTCTATGGCTACACCTTC. Protein sequence: CASRGTGRLYGYTF. J is TRBJ1-2 and V is TRBV27; the match to TRBD1 covers 9 bases. J was trimmed by 4 bases and V by 6 bases; bases with no gene match: 6. Per the germline V gene, CDR1 is MNHEY and CDR2 is SMNVEV (reference sequence). The CDR3 spans 14 residues.

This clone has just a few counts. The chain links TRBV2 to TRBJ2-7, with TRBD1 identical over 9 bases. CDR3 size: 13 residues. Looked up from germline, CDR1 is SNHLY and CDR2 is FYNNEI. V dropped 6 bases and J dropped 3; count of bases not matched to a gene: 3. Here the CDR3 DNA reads TGTGCCAGCAGAACAGGGGGCATCTACGAGCAGTACTTC. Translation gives CASRTGGIYEQYF.

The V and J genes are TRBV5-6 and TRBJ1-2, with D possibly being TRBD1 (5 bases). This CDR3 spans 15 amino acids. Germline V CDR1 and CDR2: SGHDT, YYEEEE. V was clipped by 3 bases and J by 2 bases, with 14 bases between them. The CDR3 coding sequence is TGTGCCAGCAGCTCCCCGACAGAGCACAACTATGGCTACACCTTC. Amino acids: CASSSPTEHNYGYTF.

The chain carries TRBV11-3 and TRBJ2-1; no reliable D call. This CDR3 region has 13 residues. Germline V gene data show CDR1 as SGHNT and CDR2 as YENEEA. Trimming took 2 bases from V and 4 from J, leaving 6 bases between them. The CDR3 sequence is CASSLRLYNEQFF. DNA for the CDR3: TGTGCCAGCAGCTTAAGACTTTACAATGAGCAGTTCTTC.

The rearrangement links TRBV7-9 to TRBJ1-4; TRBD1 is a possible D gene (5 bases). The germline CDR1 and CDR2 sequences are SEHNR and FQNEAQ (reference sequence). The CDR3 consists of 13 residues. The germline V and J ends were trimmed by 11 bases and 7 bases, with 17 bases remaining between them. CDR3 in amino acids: CAGRGGVGEKLFF. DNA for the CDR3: TGTGCCGGCCGGGGGGGAGTCGGTGAAAAACTGTTTTTT.

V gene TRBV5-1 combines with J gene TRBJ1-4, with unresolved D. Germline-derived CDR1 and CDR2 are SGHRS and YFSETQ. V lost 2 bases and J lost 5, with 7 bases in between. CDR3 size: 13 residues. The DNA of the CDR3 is TGCGCCAGCAGCTTCGGGGTAAATGAAAAACTGTTTTTT. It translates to CASSFGVNEKLFF.

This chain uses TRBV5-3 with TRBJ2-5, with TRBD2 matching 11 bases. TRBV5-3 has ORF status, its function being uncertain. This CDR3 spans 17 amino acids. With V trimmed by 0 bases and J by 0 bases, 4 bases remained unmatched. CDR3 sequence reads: CARSLVVAGGYQETQYF. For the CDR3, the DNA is TGTGCCAGAAGCTTGGTGGTAGCGGGGGGGTACCAAGAGACCCAGTACTTC.

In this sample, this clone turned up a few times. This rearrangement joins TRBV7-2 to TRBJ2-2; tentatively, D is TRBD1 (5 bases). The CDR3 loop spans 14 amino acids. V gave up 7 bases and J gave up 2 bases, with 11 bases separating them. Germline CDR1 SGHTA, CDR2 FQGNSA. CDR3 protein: CASTTQANTGELFF. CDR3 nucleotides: TGTGCCAGCACTACACAGGCTAACACCGGGGAGCTGTTTTTT.